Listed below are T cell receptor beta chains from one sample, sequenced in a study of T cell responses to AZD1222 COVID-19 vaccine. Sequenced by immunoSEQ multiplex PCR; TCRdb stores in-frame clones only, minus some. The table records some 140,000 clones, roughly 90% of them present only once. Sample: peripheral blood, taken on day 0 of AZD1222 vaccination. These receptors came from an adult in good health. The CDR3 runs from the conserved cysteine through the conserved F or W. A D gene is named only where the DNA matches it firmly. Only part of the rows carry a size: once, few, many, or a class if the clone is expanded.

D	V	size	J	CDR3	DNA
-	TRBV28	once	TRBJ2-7	CASSLTGTSSGYEQYF	TGTGCCAGCAGCCTGACGGGGACCAGCTCGGGCTACGAGCAGTACTTC
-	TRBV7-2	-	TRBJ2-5	CASSRGALGETQYF	TGTGCCAGCAGTCGGGGGGCCCTGGGGGAGACCCAGTACTTC
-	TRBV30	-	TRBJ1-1	CAWKRQAVSTEAFF	TGTGCCTGGAAGAGACAGGCTGTTTCCACTGAAGCTTTCTTT
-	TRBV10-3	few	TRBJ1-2	CAISGRGSGYTF	TGTGCCATCAGTGGCAGGGGAAGTGGCTACACCTTC
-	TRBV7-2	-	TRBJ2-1	CASSLDLSSYNEQFF	TGTGCCAGCAGCTTAGACTTGAGCTCCTACAATGAGCAGTTCTTC
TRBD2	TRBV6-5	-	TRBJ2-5	CASRIREGLQETQYF	TGTGCCAGCAGAATCCGGGAGGGGCTTCAAGAGACCCAGTACTTC
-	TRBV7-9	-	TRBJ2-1	CASSPRVSSYNEQFF	TGTGCCAGCAGCCCCCGGGTAAGCTCCTACAATGAGCAGTTCTTC
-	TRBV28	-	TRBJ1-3	CASSFPVSSGNTIYF	TGTGCCAGCAGTTTCCCGGTCTCCTCTGGAAACACCATATATTTT
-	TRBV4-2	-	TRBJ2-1	CASSGTDGTRNEQFF	TGTGCCAGCAGCGGTACGGACGGTACGAGAAATGAGCAGTTCTTC
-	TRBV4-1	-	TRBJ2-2	CASSQPWAGNTGELFF	TGCGCCAGCAGCCAACCCTGGGCGGGCAACACCGGGGAGCTGTTTTTT
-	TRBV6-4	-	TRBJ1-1	CARNPGTENTEAFF	TGTGCCAGGAACCCCGGGACCGAGAACACTGAAGCTTTCTTT
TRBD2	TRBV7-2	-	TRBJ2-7	CASSLVPSGGYEQYF	TGTGCCAGCAGCTTAGTTCCTAGCGGGGGCTACGAGCAGTACTTC
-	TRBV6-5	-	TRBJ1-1	CASRVWGSGGSAFF	TGTGCCAGCCGGGTGTGGGGCTCGGGAGGTTCAGCTTTCTTT
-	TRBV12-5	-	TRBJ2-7	CASGLTEGGYEQYF	TGTGCTAGTGGTTTGACAGAGGGTGGCTACGAGCAGTACTTC
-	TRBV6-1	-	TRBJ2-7	CASSEREAYEQYF	TGTGCCAGCAGTGAACGGGAAGCTTACGAGCAGTACTTC
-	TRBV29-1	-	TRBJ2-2	CSVRRGGGTGELFF	TGCAGCGTGCGGAGAGGGGGTGGCACCGGGGAGCTGTTTTTT
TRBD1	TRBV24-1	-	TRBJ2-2	CATSRDRSNTGELFF	TGTGCCACCAGTCGGGACAGGTCGAACACCGGGGAGCTGTTTTTT
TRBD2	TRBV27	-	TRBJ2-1	CASSNDLAGAHYNEQFF	TGTGCCAGCAGCAACGACCTAGCGGGGGCTCACTACAATGAGCAGTTCTTC
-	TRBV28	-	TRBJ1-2	CASSARAYGYTF	TGTGCCAGCAGTGCCCGGGCCTATGGCTACACCTTC
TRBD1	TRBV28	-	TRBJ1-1	CASRVPSGGWTEAFF	TGTGCCAGCAGAGTTCCTTCAGGGGGCTGGACTGAAGCTTTCTTT
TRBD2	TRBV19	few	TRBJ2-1	CASSSSPGGEQFF	TGTGCCAGTAGTTCCTCCCCGGGGGGGGAGCAGTTCTTC
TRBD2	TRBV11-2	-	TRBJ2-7	CASSLTTSGNTYF	TGTGCCAGCAGCCTGACAACTAGCGGGAATACGTACTTC
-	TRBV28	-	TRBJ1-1	CASSLETAAENTEAFF	TGTGCCAGCAGTTTGGAGACAGCGGCAGAGAACACTGAAGCTTTCTTT
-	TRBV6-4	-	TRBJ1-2	CASSPDGTPVWGYTF	TGTGCCAGCAGTCCCGACGGGACGCCGGTTTGGGGTTACACCTTC
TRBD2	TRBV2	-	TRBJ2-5	CASSLERGQETQYF	TGTGCCAGCAGTCTCGAGCGGGGCCAAGAGACCCAGTACTTC
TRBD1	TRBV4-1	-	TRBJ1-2	CASSQGQGAYGYTF	TGCGCCAGCAGCCAAGGACAGGGGGCTTATGGCTACACCTTC
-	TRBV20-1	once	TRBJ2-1	CSADGEQFF	TGCAGTGCGGATGGTGAGCAGTTCTTC
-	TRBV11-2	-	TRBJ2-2	CASSLDKVTGELFF	TGTGCCAGCAGCTTAGATAAGGTCACCGGGGAGCTGTTTTTT
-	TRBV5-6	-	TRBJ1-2	CASSLVQGIYGYTF	TGTGCCAGCAGCTTGGTCCAGGGAATCTATGGCTACACCTTC